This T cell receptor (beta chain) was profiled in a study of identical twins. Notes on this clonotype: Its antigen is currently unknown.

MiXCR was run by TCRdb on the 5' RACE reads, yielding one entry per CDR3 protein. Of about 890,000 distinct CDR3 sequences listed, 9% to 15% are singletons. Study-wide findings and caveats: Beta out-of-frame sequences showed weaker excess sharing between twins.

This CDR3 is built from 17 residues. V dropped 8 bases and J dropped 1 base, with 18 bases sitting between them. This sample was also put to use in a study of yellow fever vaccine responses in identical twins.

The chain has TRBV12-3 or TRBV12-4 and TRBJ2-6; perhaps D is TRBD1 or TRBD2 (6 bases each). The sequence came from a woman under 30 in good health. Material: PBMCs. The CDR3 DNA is TGTGCCAGCGGGGGCGAGGGGGGCCTTTCTGGGGCCAACGTCCTGACTTTC. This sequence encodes CASGGEGGLSGANVLTF.